This T cell receptor (beta chain) was sequenced in a study of Graves' ophthalmopathy and Graves' hyperthyroidism listed by TCRdb under 2018. Looking at the study overall: Peripheral blood was collected before any treatment was given, at the time of initial diagnosis. TCR beta repertoire signatures were used to distinguish Graves' ophthalmopathy from Graves' hyperthyroidism and to predict progression to ophthalmopathy. In a handful of hyperthyroidism patients, the T-cell repertoire of thyroid tissue was compared with the T-cell repertoire of blood. In total, approximately 140 blood samples were TCR-sequenced: some 40 ophthalmopathy, about 75 hyperthyroidism and about 17 hyperthyroidism-to-ophthalmopathy patients. An independent validation cohort comprised some 19 hyperthyroidism patients and 17 patients who later progressed from hyperthyroidism to ophthalmopathy. After sampling, hyperthyroidism patients received methimazole starting at 30 mg daily, and ophthalmopathy patients received high-dose intravenous methylprednisolone. To explore V-J signatures that distinguish ophthalmopathy from hyperthyroidism, a discovery set of around 100 patients was enrolled, made up of more than 40 with ophthalmopathy and around 60 with stable hyperthyroidism.

TCR beta CDR3 regions were amplified from RNA transcripts for repertoire sequencing. HTBI primers and the Qiagen OneStep RT-PCR kit were used in a first-round RT-PCR, which was followed by a second-round multiplex PCR, size selection and purification. The libraries underwent paired-end sequencing with 100 bp reads on an Illumina HiSeq2000. The study's processing was this. SOAPnuke was used to process the reads, removing any read that contained adapters or uncalled bases, had a mean Phred below 15, or lacked an exact match to the constant primer or identifier. COPE v1.2.5 was used to merge the high-quality paired reads. Each unique nucleotide sequence was treated as a clonotype, and MiTCR v1.1 was used to align the clonotypes to the IMGT TRB V, D and J references. Analysis was restricted to V-J combinations with a frequency above 0.0001, which covered about 99% of repertoires. A TCR clonal expansion and chaos score per V-J combination was defined as the ratio of F50 clonal expansion to chaos observed in the TCRdist matrix. Welch's t-statistics and random forest were used to reduce the features to about twelve V-J combinations, which were then used as input to a naive Bayes classifier. Thyroid-blood repertoire similarity was quantified with the Morisita-Horn index. TCRdb trimmed public reads at Q25 via fastp, called clones via MiXCR and kept in-frame beta chains. Identical CDR3 protein sequences are pooled into one entry, listed with their most common genes and DNA. TCRdb's processing, not the authors', yielded these V and J calls. Counted in this sample were about 370,000 distinct CDR3 sequences; 17% of them appeared once. Around 2.4% of the sample comes from the top ten.

This clonotype was seen repeatedly, ten times or more. What this receptor recognizes is not known. No base quality information exists; no much larger clone differs at one position. Hyperthyroidism was considered stable if no progression to ophthalmopathy occurred within 18 months of follow-up. Patients with hyperthyroidism were aged 18 to 65 years, had been newly diagnosed, and had a disease duration of less than 2 months. Anyone with other autoimmune diseases, uncontrolled infections, pregnancy or lactation was excluded from the study. Clinical symptoms, serum thyroxine, TRAb, thyroid ultrasound and orbital computed tomography formed the basis of the diagnosis. Ficoll-Paque density gradient centrifugation was used to isolate PBMCs from about 9 ml of fresh peripheral blood. Total RNA was extracted using Trizol reagent, and RNA quality was checked on an Agilent 2100 Bioanalyzer. General study outcomes and caveats: In cross-validation, the 13-signature model distinguished ophthalmopathy from stable hyperthyroidism with 85% to 90% sensitivity and about 84% specificity, and in the test set the corresponding values were roughly 80% and 75%. Most expanded thyroid clonotypes with frequency above 0.001 were also detected in blood, suggesting blood repertoires may reflect the thyroid immune response. In validation, the model predicted ophthalmopathy progression with nearly 71% sensitivity and roughly 72% specificity; around twelve predicted patients were CT-confirmed with GO in a median of around 6 months. Sample size was not predetermined statistically, and investigators were not blinded to group allocation.

In the germline V gene, CDR1 corresponds to SQVTM and CDR2 to ANQGSEA. Trimmed from V: 1 base; trimmed from J: 1 base; junction bases lacking a gene match: 6. From the cysteine up to the phenylalanine, the CDR3 has a length of 15 residues. The sequence is cut down to CDR3 DNA, 45 bases in frame from base 1. The chain is made from TRBV29-1 and TRBJ1-1, with TRBD1 identical over 7 junction bases. Sequencing was performed on peripheral blood. The source of this sequence is an adult woman with stable Graves' hyperthyroidism. The CDR3 reads CSVEARDSSNTEAFF. The DNA is as follows: TGCAGCGTTGAAGCACGGGACAGTTCGAACACTGAAGCTTTCTTT.